This T cell receptor (beta chain) derives from a study of blood T cell repertoires in COVID-19. Study-wide background: Donors in the United States, Italy and Spain gave samples during acute or convalescent COVID-19.

Libraries were prepared by immunoSEQ multiplex PCR; TCRdb keeps only in-frame clonotypes and omits some of them. The top ten clones hold about 3.4% of a sample with roughly 53,000 clones, 90% to 95% of them seen once. Germline CDR1 LNHNV, CDR2 YYDKDF (reference sequence). This CDR3 is 13 amino acids long. V lost 9 bases and J lost 4, with 15 bases in between. The sample holds one count of this clone. The source is a human donor in a cohort sampled during active COVID-19. The rearrangement links TRBV15 to TRBJ1-1; no firm D call. Source material: peripheral blood. The CDR3 protein is CATQPLRGTEAFF. CDR3 bases: TGTGCCACGCAGCCATTACGGGGCACTGAAGCTTTCTTT. The whole variable domain, remainder taken from reference TRBV15 and TRBJ1-1, is DAMVIQNPRYQVTQFGKPVTLSCSQTLNHNVMYWYQQKSSQAPKLLFHYYDKDFNNEADTPDNFQSRRPNTSFCFLDIRSPGLGDTAMYLCATQPLRGTEAFFGQGTRLTVV.